Sequencing of this T cell receptor (beta chain) was carried out in a study of technical replicates of blood from a few donors. Sequencing used immunoSEQ multiplex PCR; TCRdb keeps in-frame clones, though not all of them. The sample has tens of thousands of clones; 85% to 95% are singletons. Germline lookup yields CDR1 MNHNY and CDR2 SVGAGI (reference sequence). CDR3 length: 14 residues. J gave up 8 bases and V 3 bases, and 9 bases lay outside the gene matches. Only one count was recorded for this clone. The sequence came from a human donor in good health. V is TRBV6-6 and J is TRBJ1-2, with TRBD1 matching over 7 bases. Sequencing input: T cells isolated from PBMCs. In nucleotides, the CDR3 is TGTGCCAGCAGTTATTTAGACAGGGTGAACGGCTACACCTTC. It encodes CASSYLDRVNGYTF.